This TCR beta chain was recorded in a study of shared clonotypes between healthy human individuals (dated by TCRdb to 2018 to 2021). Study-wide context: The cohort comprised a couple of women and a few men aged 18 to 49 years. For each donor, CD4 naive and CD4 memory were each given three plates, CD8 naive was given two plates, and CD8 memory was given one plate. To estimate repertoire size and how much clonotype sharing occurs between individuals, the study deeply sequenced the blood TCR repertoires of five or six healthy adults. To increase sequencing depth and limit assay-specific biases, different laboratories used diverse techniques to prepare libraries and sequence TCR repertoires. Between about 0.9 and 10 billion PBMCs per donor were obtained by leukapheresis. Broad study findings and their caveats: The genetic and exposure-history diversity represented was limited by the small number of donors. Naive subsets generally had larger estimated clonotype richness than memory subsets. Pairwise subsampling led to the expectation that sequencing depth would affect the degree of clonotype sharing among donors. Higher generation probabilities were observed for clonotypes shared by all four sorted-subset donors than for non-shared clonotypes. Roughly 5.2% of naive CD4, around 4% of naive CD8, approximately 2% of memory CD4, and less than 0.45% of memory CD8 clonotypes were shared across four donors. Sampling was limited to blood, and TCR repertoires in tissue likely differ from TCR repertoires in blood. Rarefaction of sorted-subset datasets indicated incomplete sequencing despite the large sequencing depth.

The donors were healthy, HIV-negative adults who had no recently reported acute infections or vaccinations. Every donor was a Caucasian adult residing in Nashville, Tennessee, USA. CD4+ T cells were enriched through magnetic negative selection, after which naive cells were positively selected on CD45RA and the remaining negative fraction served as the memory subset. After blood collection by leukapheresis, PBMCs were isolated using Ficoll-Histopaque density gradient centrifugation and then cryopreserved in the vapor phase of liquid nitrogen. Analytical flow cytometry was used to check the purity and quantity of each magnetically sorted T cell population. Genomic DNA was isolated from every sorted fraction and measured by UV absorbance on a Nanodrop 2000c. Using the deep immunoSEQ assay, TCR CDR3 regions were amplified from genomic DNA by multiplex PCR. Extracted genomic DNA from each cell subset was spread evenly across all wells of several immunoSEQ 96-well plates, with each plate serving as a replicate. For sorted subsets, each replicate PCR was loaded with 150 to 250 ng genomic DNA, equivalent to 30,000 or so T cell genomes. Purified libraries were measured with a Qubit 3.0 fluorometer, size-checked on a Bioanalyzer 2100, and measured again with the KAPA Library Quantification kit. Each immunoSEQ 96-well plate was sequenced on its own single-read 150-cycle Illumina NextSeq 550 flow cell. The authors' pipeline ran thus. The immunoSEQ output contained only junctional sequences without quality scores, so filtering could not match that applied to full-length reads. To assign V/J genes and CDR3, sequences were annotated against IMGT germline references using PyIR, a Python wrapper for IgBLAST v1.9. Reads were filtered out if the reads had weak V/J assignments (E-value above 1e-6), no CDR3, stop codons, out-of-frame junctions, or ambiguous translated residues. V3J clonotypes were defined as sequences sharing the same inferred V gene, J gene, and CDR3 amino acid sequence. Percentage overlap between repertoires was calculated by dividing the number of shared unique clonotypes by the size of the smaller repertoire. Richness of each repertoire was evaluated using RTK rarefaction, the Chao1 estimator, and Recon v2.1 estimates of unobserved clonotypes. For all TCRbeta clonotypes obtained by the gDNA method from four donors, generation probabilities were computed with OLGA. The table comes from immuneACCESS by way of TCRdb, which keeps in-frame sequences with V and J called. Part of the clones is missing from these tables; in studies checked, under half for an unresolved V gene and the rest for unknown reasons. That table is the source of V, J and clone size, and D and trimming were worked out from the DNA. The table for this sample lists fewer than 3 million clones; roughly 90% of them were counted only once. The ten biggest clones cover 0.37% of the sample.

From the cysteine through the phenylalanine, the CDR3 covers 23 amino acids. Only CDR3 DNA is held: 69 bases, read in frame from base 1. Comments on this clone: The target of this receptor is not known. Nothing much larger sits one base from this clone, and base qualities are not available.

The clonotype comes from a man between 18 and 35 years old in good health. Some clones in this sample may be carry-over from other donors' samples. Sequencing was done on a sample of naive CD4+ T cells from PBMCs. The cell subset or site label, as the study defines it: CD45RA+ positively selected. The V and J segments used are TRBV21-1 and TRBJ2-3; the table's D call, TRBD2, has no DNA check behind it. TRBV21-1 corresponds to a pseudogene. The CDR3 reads CASSLWIFGTGGTSGSSTDTQYF. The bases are TGTGCCAGCAGCCTGTGGATTTTTGGGACAGGGGGGACTAGCGGGAGCAGCACAGATACGCAGTATTTT.